This TCR beta chain stems from a study of post-analysis software for immune sequencing data. About the research overall: Patients with relapsing-remitting, secondary progressive and progressive-relapsing multiple sclerosis courses were all represented.

CDR3 size: 11 residues. Germline CDR1 is SQVTM and CDR2 is ANQGSEA. In the case of this clonotype: Its antigen is undetermined.

Researchers reported that TCR beta cDNA libraries carried unique molecular identifiers. cDNA molecules numbering around 450,000 came from approximately 1 to 10 million T cells. From the PCR reads, TCRdb called clonotypes with MiXCR, one entry per CDR3 protein. The sample carries about 820,000 distinct CDR3 sequences, approximately 53% recorded once. General observations from the study: The study found TRBV5-6, TRBV5-1 and TRBV20-1 among 5 or 6 TRBV segments more frequent in patients than controls. People with multiple sclerosis had a significantly lower normalized Chao1 diversity than controls did. The F measure placed samples prepared in the same batch into strongly shared clusters.

Material: blood. The V gene is TRBV29-1, the J gene TRBJ2-7; TRBD2 matches 7 bases. The end of the DNA aligns better with TRBJ2-5, so the J call may be wrong. The source is a girl aged 10 to 17 with multiple sclerosis. CDR3 sequence: CSGLAGETQYF. The CDR3 nucleotides are TGCAGCGGACTAGCTGGCGAGACCCAGTACTTC.